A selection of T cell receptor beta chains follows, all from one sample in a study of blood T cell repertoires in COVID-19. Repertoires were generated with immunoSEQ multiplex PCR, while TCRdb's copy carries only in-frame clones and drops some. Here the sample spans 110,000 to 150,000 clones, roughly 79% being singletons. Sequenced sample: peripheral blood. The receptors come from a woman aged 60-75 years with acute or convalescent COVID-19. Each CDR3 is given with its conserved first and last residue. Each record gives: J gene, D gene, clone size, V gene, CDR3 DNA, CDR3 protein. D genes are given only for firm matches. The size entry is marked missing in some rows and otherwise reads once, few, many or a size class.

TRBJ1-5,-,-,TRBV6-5,TGTGCCAGCAGCTCCAGAGGCACCGGGCCCCAGCATTTT,CASSSRGTGPQHF
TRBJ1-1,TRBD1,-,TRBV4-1,TGCGCCAGCAGCCATCAGGACAGGCGTCTGAACACTGAAGCTTTCTTT,CASSHQDRRLNTEAFF
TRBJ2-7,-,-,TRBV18,TGTGCCAGCTCACTTCAGGGTTACGAGCAGTACTTC,CASSLQGYEQYF
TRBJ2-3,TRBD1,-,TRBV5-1,TGCGCCAGCAGCAACGGACAGGGGGCCGCAGATACGCAGTATTTT,CASSNGQGAADTQYF
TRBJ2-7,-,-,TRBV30,TGTGCCTGGAGAACGTCGGGTTTAACCTACGAGCAGTACTTC,CAWRTSGLTYEQYF
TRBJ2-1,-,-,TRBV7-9,TGTGCCAGCAGCTTTTGGGAGTACTACAATGAGCAGTTCTTC,CASSFWEYYNEQFF
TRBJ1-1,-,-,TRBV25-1,TGTGCCAGCAGGGCCCCAAGTACGACTGAAGCTTTCTTT,CASRAPSTTEAFF
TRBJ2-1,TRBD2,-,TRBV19,TGTGCCAGTAGTCCAAGTGGACTAGCGGGAGGGTACAATGAGCAGTTCTTC,CASSPSGLAGGYNEQFF
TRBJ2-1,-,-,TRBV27,TGTGCCAGCACCCCCGGGACTCTGCCCTACAATGAGCAGTTCTTC,CASTPGTLPYNEQFF
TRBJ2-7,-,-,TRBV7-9,TGTGCCAGCAGCTGGAGCGGAACCTACGAGCAGTACTTC,CASSWSGTYEQYF
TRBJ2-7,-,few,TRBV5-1,TGCGCCAGCAGCTCTTCCTACGAGCAGTACTTC,CASSSSYEQYF
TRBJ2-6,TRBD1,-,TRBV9,TGTGCCAGCAGCGTTACCGGGACAGGGGTCAGTGGGGCCAACGTCCTGACTTTC,CASSVTGTGVSGANVLTF
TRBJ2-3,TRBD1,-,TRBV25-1,TGTGCCAGCAGTAACTGGGACAGTCCAGGCACAGATACGCAGTATTTT,CASSNWDSPGTDTQYF
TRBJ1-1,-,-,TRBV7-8,TGTGCCAGCAGCTTTGTTCGGGTCCTAAAGAACACTGAAGCTTTCTTT,CASSFVRVLKNTEAFF
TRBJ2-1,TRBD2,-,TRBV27,TGTGCCAGCAGTTTGTGGGGCTATGCGGGAGATGTGAATGAGCAGTTCTTC,CASSLWGYAGDVNEQFF
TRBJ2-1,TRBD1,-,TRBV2,TGTGCCAGCCTCACCGGGACAGGGGGGGACAATGAGCAGTTCTTC,CASLTGTGGDNEQFF
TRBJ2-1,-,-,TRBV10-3,TGTGCCATTAAGAGTGGCAATGAGCAGTTCTTC,CAIKSGNEQFF
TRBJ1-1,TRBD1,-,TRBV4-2,TGTGCCAGCAGCAGAACCGGGACAGGGAACACTGAAGCTTTCTTT,CASSRTGTGNTEAFF
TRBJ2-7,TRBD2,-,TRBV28,TGTGCCAGCAGTGCCCTTGGGGGGAGGGCTGGCTACGAGCAGTACTTC,CASSALGGRAGYEQYF
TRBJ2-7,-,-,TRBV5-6,TGTGCCAGCAGCCAGATAAATGACTACGCCTCCTACGAGCAGTACTTC,CASSQINDYASYEQYF
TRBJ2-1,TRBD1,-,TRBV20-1,TGCAGTGCTAGTTCACTGACAGGGGCCGGATACAATGAGCAGTTCTTC,CSASSLTGAGYNEQFF
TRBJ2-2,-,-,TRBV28,TGTGCCAGCAAAAACGCAGGGTATGACACCGGGGAGCTGTTTTTT,CASKNAGYDTGELFF
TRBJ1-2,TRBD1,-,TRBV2,TGTGCCAGCAGCGCAGGGACAGGGAGGATACGGCGCTACACCTTC,CASSAGTGRIRRYTF
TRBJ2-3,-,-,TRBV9,TGTGCCAGCAGCGTATCCGATGGGAGGACAGATACGCAGTATTTT,CASSVSDGRTDTQYF
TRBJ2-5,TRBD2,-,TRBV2,TGTGCCAGCAGTGCCCTAGCGGGAGGGCTCGAGACCCAGTACTTC,CASSALAGGLETQYF
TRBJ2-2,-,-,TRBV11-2,TGTGCCAGCAGCTTCGACAGAAGCGGGGAGCTGTTTTTT,CASSFDRSGELFF
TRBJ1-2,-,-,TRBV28,TGTGCCAGCAGTTTTCGGGGGACGGATTATGGCTACACCTTC,CASSFRGTDYGYTF
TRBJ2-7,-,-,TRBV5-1,TGCGCCAGCAGCTTTCCCGTAGGACAAGCCCAAAGTGACGAGCAGTACTTC,CASSFPVGQAQSDEQYF
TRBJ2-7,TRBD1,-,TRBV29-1,TGCAGCGTTGAAGAGACAGGGGCCACCTACGAGCAGTACTTC,CSVEETGATYEQYF
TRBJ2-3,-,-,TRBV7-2,TGTGCCAGCAGCCCCCTCCGGACTACAGATACGCAGTATTTT,CASSPLRTTDTQYF
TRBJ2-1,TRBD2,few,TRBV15,TGTGCCACCAGCAGCGGCGGACTAGCGTTCTTGAATGAGCAGTTCTTC,CATSSGGLAFLNEQFF
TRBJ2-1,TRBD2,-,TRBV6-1,TGTGCCAGCAGTGAAAGTCTAGCGGGATTAAATGAGCAGTTCTTC,CASSESLAGLNEQFF
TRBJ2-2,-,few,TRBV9,TGTGCCAGCGCGGGGGCAGGGTCCGGGGAGCTGTTTTTT,CASAGAGSGELFF
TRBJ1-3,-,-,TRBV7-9,TGTGCCAGCAGCTCCTCAGGGGAAGGAAACACCATATATTTT,CASSSSGEGNTIYF
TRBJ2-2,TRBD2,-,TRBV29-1,TGCAGCGTTGCTAGCGGGGTAATTGCCGGGGAGCTGTTTTTT,CSVASGVIAGELFF
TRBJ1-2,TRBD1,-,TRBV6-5,TGTGCCAGCACGGCAGGGGGCGCCTTATACACCTTC,CASTAGGALYTF